This T cell receptor (beta chain) was retrieved from a study of blood T cell repertoires in COVID-19. CDR3 length equals 13 residues. Germline CDR1 and CDR2: MNHEY and SVGAGI. V lost 5 bases to trimming and J lost 6 bases, with 13 bases between them. Data came from immunoSEQ multiplex PCR; TCRdb stores just in-frame clones and leaves some out. Among about 320,000 clones listed, more than 80% were seen once. The sample was peripheral blood. The source of this sequence is a man younger than 35 who had recovered from COVID-19. The gene calls are TRBV6-5 and TRBJ1-1; maybe TRBD1 (6 bases). The DNA of the CDR3 is TGTGCCAGCAGTCACCGGGGGGCGCCTGAAGCTTTCTTT. Amino acids: CASSHRGAPEAFF.